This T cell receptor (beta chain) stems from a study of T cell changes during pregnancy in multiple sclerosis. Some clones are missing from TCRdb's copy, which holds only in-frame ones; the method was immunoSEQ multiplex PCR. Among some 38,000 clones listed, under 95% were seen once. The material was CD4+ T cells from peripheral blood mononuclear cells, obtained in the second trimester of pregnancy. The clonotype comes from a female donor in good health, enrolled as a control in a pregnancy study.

The CDR3 protein is CSVVSFANVLTF. CDR3 DNA sequence: TGCAGCGTTGTCTCGTTCGCCAACGTCCTGACTTTC. The chain is built from TRBV29-1 and TRBJ2-6, with D unresolved. Trimming stripped 4 bases from V and 7 bases from J, with 8 bases between. Germline values: CDR1 SQVTM, CDR2 ANQGSEA. The CDR3 is 12 residues long.